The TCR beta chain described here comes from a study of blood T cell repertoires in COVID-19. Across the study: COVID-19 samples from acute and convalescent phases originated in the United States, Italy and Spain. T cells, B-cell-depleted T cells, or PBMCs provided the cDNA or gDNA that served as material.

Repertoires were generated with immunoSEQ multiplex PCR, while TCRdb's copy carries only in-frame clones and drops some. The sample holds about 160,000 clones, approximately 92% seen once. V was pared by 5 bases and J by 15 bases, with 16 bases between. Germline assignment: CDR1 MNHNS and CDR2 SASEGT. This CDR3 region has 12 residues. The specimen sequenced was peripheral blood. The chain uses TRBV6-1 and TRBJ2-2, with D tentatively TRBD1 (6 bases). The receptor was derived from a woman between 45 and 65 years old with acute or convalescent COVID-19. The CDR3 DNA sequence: TGTGCCAGCAGTACACCGGGACAAAACATGTTTTTT. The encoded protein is CASSTPGQNMFF.